This TCR beta chain emerged from a study of blood T cell repertoires in COVID-19. On the study more broadly: Sources were T cells, B-cell-depleted T cells, or PBMCs; the material itself was cDNA or gDNA.

The CDR3 has 12 residues. Trimming took 7 bases from V and 2 from J, leaving 7 bases between them. Germline V gives CDR1 SEHNR, CDR2 FQNEAQ (reference sequence). How the authors handled the data: Using reference gene primer amplification, nucleated cell counts were estimated. Only in-frame clones appear in the TCRdb table, and some are missing; sequencing was by immunoSEQ multiplex PCR. The V and J calls and clone size are taken from that table; D and trimming were inferred from the DNA. The data show approximately 360,000 clones, 87% seen once. Allocation to cohorts depended on clinical history reported by the participants.

Sequencing input: PBMCs or T cells enriched from blood (not recorded which). J is TRBJ2-3 and V is TRBV7-9; TRBD2 is a possible D gene (5 bases). The TCR was taken from a middle-aged man in a cohort exposed to, infected with or recovered from COVID-19 (not recorded which). The CDR3 nucleotides are TGTGCCAGCAACGACTACACAGATACGCAGTATTTT. Its translation: CASNDYTDTQYF.